This T cell receptor beta chain appears in the sequencing data of a study of shared clonotypes between healthy human individuals. At the level of the study: Three CD4 naive, three CD4 memory, two CD8 naive and one CD8 memory plate were used per donor.

Study-wide points: Shared clonotypes across all four donors exceeded non-shared ones in generation probability. Generally, naive subsets came out with larger estimated richness than memory subsets.

CDR1 and CDR2 (germline): SGDLS, YYNGEE. V lost 3 bases, J lost 3 bases, and 13 bases lay in between. CDR3 length equals 15 residues. A word on this clone: Its antigen is unknown.

The assay was immunoSEQ multiplex PCR, and TCRdb's table has in-frame clones only and misses some. The table shows around 2.5 million clones, with approximately 94% occurring only once. The gene calls are TRBV9 and TRBJ1-3, with TRBD1 as a possible D gene (6 bases). The specimen was naive CD4+ T cells from PBMCs. Subset indicated: CD45RA+ positively selected. The receptor was isolated from a man aged 18 to 29 in good health. Some clones in this sample may be carry-over from other donors' samples. CDR3 nucleotide sequence: TGTGCCAGCAGCGCTACCACAGGGTATGGAAACACCATATATTTT. Protein sequence: CASSATTGYGNTIYF.